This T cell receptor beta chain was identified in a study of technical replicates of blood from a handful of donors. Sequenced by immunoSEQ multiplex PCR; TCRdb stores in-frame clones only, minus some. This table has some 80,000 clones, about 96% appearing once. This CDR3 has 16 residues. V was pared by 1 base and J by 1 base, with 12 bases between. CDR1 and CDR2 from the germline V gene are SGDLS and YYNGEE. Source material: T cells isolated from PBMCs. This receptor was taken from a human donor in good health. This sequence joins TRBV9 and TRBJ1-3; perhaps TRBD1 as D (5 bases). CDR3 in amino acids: CASSVSGHNSGNTIYF. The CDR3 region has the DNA TGTGCCAGCAGCGTATCAGGACACAATTCTGGAAACACCATATATTTT.